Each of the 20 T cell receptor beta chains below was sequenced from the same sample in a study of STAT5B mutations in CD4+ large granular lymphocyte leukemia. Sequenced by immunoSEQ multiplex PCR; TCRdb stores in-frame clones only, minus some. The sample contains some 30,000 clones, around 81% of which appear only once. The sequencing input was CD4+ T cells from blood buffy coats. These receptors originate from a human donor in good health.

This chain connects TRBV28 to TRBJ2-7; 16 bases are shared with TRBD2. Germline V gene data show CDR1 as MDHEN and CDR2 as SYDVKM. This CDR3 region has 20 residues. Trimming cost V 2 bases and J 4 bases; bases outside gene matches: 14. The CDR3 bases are TGTGCCAGCAGTTTAGCGGGGACTAGCGGGAGGGGAATAGGGGTGTACGAGCAGTACTTC. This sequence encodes CASSLAGTSGRGIGVYEQYF.

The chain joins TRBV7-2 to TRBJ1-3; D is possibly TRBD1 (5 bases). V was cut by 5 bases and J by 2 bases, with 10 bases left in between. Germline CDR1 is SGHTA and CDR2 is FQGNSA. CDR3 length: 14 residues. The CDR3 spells CASSGGTTGNTIYF. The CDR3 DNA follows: TGTGCCAGCAGCGGTGGGACGACTGGAAACACCATATATTTT. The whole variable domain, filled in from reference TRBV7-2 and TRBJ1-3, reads GAGVSQSPSNKVTEKGKDVELRCDPISGHTALYWYRQSLGQGLEFLIYFQGNSAPDKSGLPSDRFSAERTGGSVSTLTIQRTQQEDSAVYLCASSGGTTGNTIYFGEGSWLTVV.

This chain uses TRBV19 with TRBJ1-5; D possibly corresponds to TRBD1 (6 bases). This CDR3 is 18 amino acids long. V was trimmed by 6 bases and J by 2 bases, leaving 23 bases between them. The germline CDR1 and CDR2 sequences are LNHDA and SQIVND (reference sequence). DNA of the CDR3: TGTGCCAGTAGCGCGGACCAGGGGACCCCGAGGGGCAATCAGCCCCAGCATTTT. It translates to CASSADQGTPRGNQPQHF.

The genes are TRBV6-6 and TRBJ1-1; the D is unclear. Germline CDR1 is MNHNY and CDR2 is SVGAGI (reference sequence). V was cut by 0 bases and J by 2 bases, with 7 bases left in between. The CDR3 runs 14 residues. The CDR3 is CASSYSRRNTEAFF. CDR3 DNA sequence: TGTGCCAGCAGTTACTCGAGACGAAACACTGAAGCTTTCTTT.

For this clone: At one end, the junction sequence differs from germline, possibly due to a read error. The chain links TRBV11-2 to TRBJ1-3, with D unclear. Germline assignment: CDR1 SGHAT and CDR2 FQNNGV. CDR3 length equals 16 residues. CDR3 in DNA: TGTGCCAGCAGCGTAGAAGAGAGGAGCTCTGGAAACACCATATATTTT. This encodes CASSVEERSSGNTIYF.

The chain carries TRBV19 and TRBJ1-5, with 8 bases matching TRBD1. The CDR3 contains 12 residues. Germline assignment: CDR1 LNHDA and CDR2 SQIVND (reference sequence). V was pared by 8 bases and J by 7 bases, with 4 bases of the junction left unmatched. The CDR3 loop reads CASGQGPQPQHF. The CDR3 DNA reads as TGTGCCAGTGGACAGGGTCCGCAGCCCCAGCATTTT.

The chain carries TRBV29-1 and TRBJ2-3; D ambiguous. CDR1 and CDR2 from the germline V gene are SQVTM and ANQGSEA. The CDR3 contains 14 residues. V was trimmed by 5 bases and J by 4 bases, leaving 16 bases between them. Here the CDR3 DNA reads TGCAGCGTTTTTGACTCCTTAAGCGCAGATACGCAGTATTTT. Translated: CSVFDSLSADTQYF.

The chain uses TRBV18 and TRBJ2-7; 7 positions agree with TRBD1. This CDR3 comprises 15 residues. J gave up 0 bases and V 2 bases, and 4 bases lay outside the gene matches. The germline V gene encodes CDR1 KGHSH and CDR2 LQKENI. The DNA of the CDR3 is TGTGCCAGCTCACCAGGGACAGAGAGCTCCTACGAGCAGTACTTC. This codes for CASSPGTESSYEQYF.

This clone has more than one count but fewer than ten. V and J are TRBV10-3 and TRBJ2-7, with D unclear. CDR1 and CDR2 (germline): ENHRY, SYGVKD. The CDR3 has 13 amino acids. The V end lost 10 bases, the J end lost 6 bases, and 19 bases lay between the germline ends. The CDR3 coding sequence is TGTGCCACCACCGGGCCCGAGGCCTCCGAGCAGTACTTC. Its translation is CATTGPEASEQYF.

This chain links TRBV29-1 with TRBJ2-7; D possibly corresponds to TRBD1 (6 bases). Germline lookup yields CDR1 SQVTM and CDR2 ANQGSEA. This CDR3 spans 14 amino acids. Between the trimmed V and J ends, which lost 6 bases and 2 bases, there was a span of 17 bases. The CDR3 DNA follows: TGCAGCGTCCAACTAGGTGGGGGCCCCTACGAGCAGTACTTC. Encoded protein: CSVQLGGGPYEQYF.

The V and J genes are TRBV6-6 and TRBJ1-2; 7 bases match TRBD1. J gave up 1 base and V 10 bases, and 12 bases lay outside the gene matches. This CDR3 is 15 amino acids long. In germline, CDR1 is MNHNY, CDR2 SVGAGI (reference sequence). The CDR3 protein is CAIGPLQGINYGYTF. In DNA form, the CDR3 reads TGTGCCATCGGCCCACTACAGGGGATTAACTATGGCTACACCTTC.

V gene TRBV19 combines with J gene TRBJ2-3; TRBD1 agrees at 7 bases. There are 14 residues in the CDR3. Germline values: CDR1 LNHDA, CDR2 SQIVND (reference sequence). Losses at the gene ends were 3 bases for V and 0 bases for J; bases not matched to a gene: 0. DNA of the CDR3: TGTGCCAGTAGTATGGGACAGAGCACAGATACGCAGTATTTT. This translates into CASSMGQSTDTQYF.

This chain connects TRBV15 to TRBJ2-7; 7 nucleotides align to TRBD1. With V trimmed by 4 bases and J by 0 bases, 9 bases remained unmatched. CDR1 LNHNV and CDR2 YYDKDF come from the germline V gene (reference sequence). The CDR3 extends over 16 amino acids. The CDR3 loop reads CATSNPIGGPSYEQYF. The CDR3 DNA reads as TGTGCCACCAGCAACCCAATAGGGGGCCCCTCCTACGAGCAGTACTTC.

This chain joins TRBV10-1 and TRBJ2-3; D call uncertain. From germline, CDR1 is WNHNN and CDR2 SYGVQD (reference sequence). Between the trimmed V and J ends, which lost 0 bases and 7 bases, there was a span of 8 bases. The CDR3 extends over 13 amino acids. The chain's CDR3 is CASSESGVYTQYF. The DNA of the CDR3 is TGCGCCAGCAGTGAGTCCGGCGTATATACGCAGTATTTT.

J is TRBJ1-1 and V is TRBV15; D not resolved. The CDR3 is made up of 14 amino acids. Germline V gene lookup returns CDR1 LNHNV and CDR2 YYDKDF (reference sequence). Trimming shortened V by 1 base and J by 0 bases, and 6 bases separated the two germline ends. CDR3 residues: CATSRGELNTEAFF. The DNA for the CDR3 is TGTGCCACCAGCAGAGGGGAGTTGAACACTGAAGCTTTCTTT.

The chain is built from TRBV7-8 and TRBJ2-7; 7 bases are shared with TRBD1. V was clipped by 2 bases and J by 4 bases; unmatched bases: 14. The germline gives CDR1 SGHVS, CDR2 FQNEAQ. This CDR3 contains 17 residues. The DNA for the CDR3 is TGTGCCAGCAGCTTACGGTCCACAGGGGCGGTAGATTACGAGCAGTACTTC. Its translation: CASSLRSTGAVDYEQYF. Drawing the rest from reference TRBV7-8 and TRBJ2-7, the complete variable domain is GAGVSQSPRYKVAKRGQDVALRCDPISGHVSLFWYQQALGQGPEFLTYFQNEAQLDKSGLPSDRFFAERPEGSVSTLKIQRTQQEDSAVYLCASSLRSTGAVDYEQYFGPGTRLTVT.

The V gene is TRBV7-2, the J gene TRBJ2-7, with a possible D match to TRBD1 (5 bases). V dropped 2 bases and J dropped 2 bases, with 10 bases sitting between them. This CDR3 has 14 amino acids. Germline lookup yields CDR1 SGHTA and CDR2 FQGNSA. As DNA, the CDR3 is TGTGCCAGCAGCTTAAGACAGCCTACCTACGAGCAGTACTTC. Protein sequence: CASSLRQPTYEQYF. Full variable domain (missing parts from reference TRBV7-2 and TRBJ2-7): GAGVSQSPSNKVTEKGKDVELRCDPISGHTALYWYRQSLGQGLEFLIYFQGNSAPDKSGLPSDRFSAERTGGSVSTLTIQRTQQEDSAVYLCASSLRQPTYEQYFGPGTRLTVT.

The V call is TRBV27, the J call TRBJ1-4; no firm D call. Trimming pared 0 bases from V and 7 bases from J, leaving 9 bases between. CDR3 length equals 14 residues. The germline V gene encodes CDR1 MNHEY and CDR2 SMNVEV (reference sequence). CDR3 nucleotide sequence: TGTGCCAGCAGTTTATCGGCCCACGGTGAAAAACTGTTTTTT. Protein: CASSLSAHGEKLFF.

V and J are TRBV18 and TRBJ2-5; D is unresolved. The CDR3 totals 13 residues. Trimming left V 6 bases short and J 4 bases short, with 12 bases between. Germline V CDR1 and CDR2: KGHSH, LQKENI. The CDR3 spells CASSPLVSETQYF. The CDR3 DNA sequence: TGTGCCAGCTCGCCTCTAGTATCAGAGACCCAGTACTTC. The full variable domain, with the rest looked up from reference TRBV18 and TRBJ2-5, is NAGVMQNPRHLVRRRGQEARLRCSPMKGHSHVYWYRQLPEEGLKFMVYLQKENIIDESGMPKERFSAEFPKEGPSILRIQQVVRGDSAAYFCASSPLVSETQYFGPGTRLLVL.

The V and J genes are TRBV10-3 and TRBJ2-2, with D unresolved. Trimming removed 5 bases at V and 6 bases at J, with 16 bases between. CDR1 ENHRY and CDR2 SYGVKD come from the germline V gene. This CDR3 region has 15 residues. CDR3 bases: TGTGCCATCAGTCTTAGGGCCGCTCACGCCGGGGAGCTGTTTTTT. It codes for CAISLRAAHAGELFF.